This entry lists 11 T cell receptor beta chains sequenced from one sample in a study of blood T cell repertoires in COVID-19. This table comes from immunoSEQ multiplex PCR, and its TCRdb copy is limited to in-frame clones, with some not included. The sample yields roughly 60,000 clones, about nine tenths seen once. Sequencing used peripheral blood. Receptors originate from a woman of 80 years or more with active COVID-19.

The chain employs TRBV2 and TRBJ2-5; TRBD2 might be the D (6 bases). The CDR3 runs to 13 residues. Germline assignment: CDR1 SNHLY and CDR2 FYNNEI. V lost 6 bases, J lost 1 base, and 9 bases lay in between. CDR3 nucleotide sequence: TGTGCCAGCAGCCGGGGGTCCCAAGAGACCCAGTACTTC. Protein product: CASSRGSQETQYF.

The chain joins TRBV3-1 (or the pseudogene TRBV3-2) to TRBJ1-1; D is possibly TRBD1 (5 bases). V dropped 5 bases and J dropped 7 bases, with 11 bases sitting between them. Germline V CDR1 and CDR2: LGHDT, YNNKEL (reference sequence). The CDR3 has 12 amino acids. This CDR3 reads CASSTGGGEAFF. For the CDR3, the DNA is TGTGCCAGCAGCACTGGGGGGGGTGAAGCTTTCTTT.

The gene calls are TRBV18 and TRBJ1-2, with 10 bases identical to TRBD1. The CDR3 extends over 13 amino acids. The germline gives CDR1 KGHSH, CDR2 LQKENI. Trimming took 6 bases from V and 6 from J; bases not matched to a gene: 4. The CDR3 nucleotides read TGTGCCAGCTCGGGACAGGGGTCAAATGGCTACACCTTC. Amino acids: CASSGQGSNGYTF.

CDR3 sequence reads: CASSLNTGELFF. CDR3 bases: TGCGCCAGCAGCCTAAACACCGGGGAGCTGTTTTTT. The chain employs TRBV4-1 and TRBJ2-2; no definite D call. The CDR3 totals 12 residues. With 4 bases removed from V and 2 bases from J, the gap between germline ends came to 2 bases. CDR1 is MGHRA and CDR2 is YSYEKL in the germline V gene.

The table lists this clone with a count of one. The chain employs TRBV12-3 or TRBV12-4 and TRBJ1-3; no reliable D call. Trimming took off 4 bases at V and 0 bases at J, with 4 bases between the two ends. The CDR3 runs 13 residues. This CDR3 is CASSSYSGNTIYF. Here the CDR3 DNA reads TGTGCCAGCAGTTCCTACTCTGGAAACACCATATATTTT.

The rearrangement links TRBV6-5 to TRBJ2-7; 10 bases are shared with TRBD1. Germline values: CDR1 MNHEY, CDR2 SVGAGI. V gave up 6 bases and J gave up 7 bases; unmatched junction bases: 6. The CDR3 runs to 13 residues. In DNA, the CDR3 is TGTGCCAGCAGCTGGACAGGGGGTCAGGAGCAGTACTTC. It is translated as CASSWTGGQEQYF.

The chain joins TRBV2 to TRBJ2-7, with 7 bases lining up with TRBD1. V shed 8 bases, J shed 1 base, and the junction held 2 bases outside the gene matches. CDR1 is SNHLY and CDR2 is FYNNEI in the germline V gene. CDR3 length: 12 amino acids. Written as DNA, the CDR3 is TGTGCCAGCGGACAGGAGTCCTACGAGCAGTACTTC. The encoded protein is CASGQESYEQYF.

The chain links TRBV21-1 to TRBJ2-7; no check of the table's D call, TRBD2, against the DNA was made. TRBV21-1 corresponds to a pseudogene. This CDR3 is built from 17 residues. The CDR3 protein is CASSDNPGGGDIYEQYV. As DNA, the CDR3 is TGTGCCAGCAGCGATAATCCGGGCGGGGGGGATATTTACGAGCAGTACGTC.

The chain recombines TRBV29-1 with TRBJ2-3; TRBD2 is a possible D gene (6 bases). The CDR3 spans 11 residues. Deletions cut 6 bases from V and 10 bases from J, with 14 bases between. Per the germline V gene, CDR1 is SQVTM and CDR2 is ANQGSEA. The CDR3 DNA sequence: TGCAGCGTCGGGACGCCGGGAGCGCAGTATTTT. Its protein product is CSVGTPGAQYF.

The chain carries TRBV24-1 and TRBJ2-5; D possibly corresponds to TRBD2 (5 bases). V dropped 3 bases and J dropped 3 bases, with 13 bases sitting between them. There are 15 residues in the CDR3. The germline V gene has CDR1 KGHDR and CDR2 SFDVKD. The CDR3: CATSDAKKAEETQYF. In nucleotides, the CDR3 is TGTGCCACCAGTGATGCTAAAAAAGCGGAAGAGACCCAGTACTTC.

V gene TRBV14 combines with J gene TRBJ2-5; 15 nucleotides line up with TRBD2. The CDR3 has 18 residues. Germline V CDR1 and CDR2: SGHDN, FVKESK. V shed 3 bases and J 9 bases; nucleotides not matched to a gene: 14. CDR3 region: CASSQAGTSGRLRVAQYF. The DNA for the CDR3 is TGTGCCAGCAGCCAGGCCGGGACTAGCGGGAGGCTGCGCGTGGCCCAGTACTTC. The complete variable domain, with remaining parts taken from reference TRBV14 and TRBJ2-5, reads EAGVTQFPSHSVIEKGQTVTLRCDPISGHDNLYWYRRVMGKEIKFLLHFVKESKQDESGMPNNRFLAERTGGTYSTLKVQPAELEDSGVYFCASSQAGTSGRLRVAQYFGPGTRLLVL.